One and the same sample provided the 9 T cell receptor beta chains below, sequenced in a study of neurological immune-mediated disorders. TCRdb passed the 5' RACE reads through MiXCR, listing each CDR3 protein once. This table holds about 69,000 distinct CDR3 sequences, 3.9% found once. Source material: PBMCs. These receptors all come from a man aged 25 to 40 with multiple sclerosis.

This clonotype was observed many times. The chain uses TRBV5-1 and TRBJ2-2; weak D call: TRBD1 (6 bases). V was cut by 5 bases and J by 5 bases, with 13 bases left in between. The CDR3 extends over 14 amino acids. Looked up from germline, CDR1 is SGHRS and CDR2 is YFSETQ. This chain's CDR3 is CASRPPGQTGELFF. Here the CDR3 DNA reads TGCGCCAGCAGACCGCCAGGACAGACCGGGGAGCTGTTTTTT.

Note on this clonotype: A read error may explain this, as a much larger clone is one base away. The conserved closing phenylalanine or tryptophan is absent in this CDR3, likely reflecting a read error. This chain joins TRBV4-1 and TRBJ1-2; a possible D gene is TRBD1 (5 bases). The CDR3 contains 16 residues. Germline-derived CDR1 and CDR2 are MGHRA and YSYEKL. V was clipped by 1 base and J by 0 bases, with 12 bases between them. CDR3 residues: CASSQVPQGANYGYTV. In DNA, the CDR3 is TGCGCCAGCAGCCAAGTCCCCCAGGGAGCTAACTATGGCTACACCGTC.

This clonotype showed up many times. The chain uses TRBV30 and TRBJ2-5; no definite D call. In germline, CDR1 is GTSNPN, CDR2 SVGIG (reference sequence). Trimming removed 4 bases at V and 0 bases at J, with 12 bases between. The CDR3 is made up of 14 amino acids. The DNA for the CDR3 is TGTGCCTGGACCGAATCGAGCTACCAAGAGACCCAGTACTTC. Amino acid sequence: CAWTESSYQETQYF.

This clonotype appeared many times. The chain is built from TRBV12-3 or TRBV12-4 and TRBJ1-5; D may be TRBD1 (5 bases). This CDR3 has 11 residues. V lost 3 bases and J 9 bases, leaving 6 bases between the germline ends. The CDR3 region is CASSLGRPQHF. The CDR3 bases are TGTGCCAGCAGTTTGGGGCGGCCCCAGCATTTT.

At least ten counts were recorded for this clonotype. V is TRBV20-1 and J is TRBJ1-4; 9 positions match TRBD1. With 4 bases clipped from V and 8 bases from J, the junction kept 5 bases outside the gene matches. Germline CDR1 and CDR2: DFQATT and SNEGSKA (reference sequence). The CDR3 length is 13 residues. DNA for the CDR3: TGCAGTGCTACCGGGACAGGGCGCGAAAAACTGTTTTTT. Translated, it gives CSATGTGREKLFF.

This clonotype was recorded at least ten times. The chain links TRBV12-3 or TRBV12-4 to TRBJ1-1; no firm D call. V lost 3 bases to trimming and J lost 4 bases, with 15 bases between them. This CDR3 spans 15 amino acids. This CDR3 reads CASSFRAKDGTEAFF. The CDR3 DNA reads TGTGCCAGCAGTTTCCGGGCCAAGGACGGCACTGAAGCTTTCTTT.

This clonotype appeared a few times. The J gene is TRBJ2-5, the V gene TRBV5-4; weak D call: TRBD2 (5 bases). This CDR3 is built from 14 residues. Trimming stripped 3 bases from V and 4 bases from J, with 13 bases between. Germline CDR1 and CDR2: SGHNT and YYREEE (reference sequence). Here the CDR3 reads CASSSTDSGETQYF. The CDR3, as DNA: TGTGCCAGCAGCTCGACGGACTCGGGAGAGACCCAGTACTTC.

The rearrangement uses TRBV5-1 and TRBJ1-2, with 7 bases identical to TRBD1. Germline CDR1 and CDR2: SGHRS and YFSETQ. This CDR3 has 15 amino acids. V shed 0 bases, J shed 0 bases, and the junction held 2 bases outside the gene matches. CDR3 amino acids: CASSLGQGPNYGYTF. The CDR3 bases are TGCGCCAGCAGCTTGGGACAGGGACCTAACTATGGCTACACCTTC.

This chain joins TRBV9 and TRBJ2-3, with D unresolved. The CDR3 totals 15 residues. Trimming took off 0 bases at V and 2 bases at J, with 10 bases between the two ends. Looked up from germline, CDR1 is SGDLS and CDR2 is YYNGEE. The CDR3: CASSVGGSSTDTQYF. The CDR3 DNA reads TGTGCCAGCAGCGTAGGAGGTAGCTCCACAGATACGCAGTATTTT.